These T cell receptor beta chains were read from a single sample in a study of T cell repertoires in cytomegalovirus infection. TCRdb recomputed calls from the reads with MiXCR, one row per CDR3 protein. The sample yields 490,000 or so distinct CDR3 sequences, approximately 10% seen once. The sequencing input was PBMCs. The receptors stem from a human donor in good health (CMV status not recorded). Some clones in this sample may be carry-over from other donors' samples. Both conserved end residues are trimmed from each CDR3. D genes are given only for firm matches.

d_gene	v_gene	j_gene	CDR3aa
NA	TRBV7-2	TRBJ1-5	ASSLELGGNQPQH
NA	TRBV7-9	TRBJ1-5	ASSPAGANNQPQH
TRBD1	TRBV7-3	TRBJ2-1	ASSLKVGDRVNEQF
TRBD2	TRBV12-3/TRBV12-4	TRBJ2-7	ASSLGGGSYYEQY
TRBD2	TRBV7-9	TRBJ2-7	ASAASGIPYEQY
NA	TRBV7-2	TRBJ1-2	ASSRPGRSPQGGYT
NA	TRBV7-8	TRBJ1-4	ASSLGVGGQLF
TRBD2	TRBV4-2	TRBJ2-7	ASSEAGWGLAVYEQY
NA	TRBV28	TRBJ1-5	ASAPGLGQPQH
NA	TRBV24-1	TRBJ1-1	ATSDPGTGNTEAF
NA	TRBV10-3	TRBJ2-3	AISESLPTSSTDTQY
NA	TRBV20-1	TRBJ1-5	SAPRASADGQPQH
NA	TRBV11-1	TRBJ2-1	ASSFGTGEFYEQF